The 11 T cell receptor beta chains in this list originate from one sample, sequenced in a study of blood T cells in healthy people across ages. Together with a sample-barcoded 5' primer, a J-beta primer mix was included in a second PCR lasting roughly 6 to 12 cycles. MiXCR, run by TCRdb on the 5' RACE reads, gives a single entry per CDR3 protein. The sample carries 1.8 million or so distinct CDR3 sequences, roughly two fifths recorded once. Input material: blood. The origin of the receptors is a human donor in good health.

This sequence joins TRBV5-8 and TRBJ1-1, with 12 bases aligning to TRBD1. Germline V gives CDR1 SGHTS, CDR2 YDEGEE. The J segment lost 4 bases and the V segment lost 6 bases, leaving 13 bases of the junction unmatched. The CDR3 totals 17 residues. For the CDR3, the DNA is TGTGCCAGCACGCCCAGGGGACAGGGGGCTTTTCCCACTGAAGCTTTCTTT. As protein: CASTPRGQGAFPTEAFF.

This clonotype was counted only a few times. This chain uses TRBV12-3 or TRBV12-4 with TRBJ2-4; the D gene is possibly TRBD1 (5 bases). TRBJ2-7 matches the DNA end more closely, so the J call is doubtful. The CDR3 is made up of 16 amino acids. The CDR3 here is CASSLNGADRAYEQYF. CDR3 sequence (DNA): TGTGCCAGCAGTTTGAATGGGGCGGATAGGGCCTACGAGCAGTACTTC.

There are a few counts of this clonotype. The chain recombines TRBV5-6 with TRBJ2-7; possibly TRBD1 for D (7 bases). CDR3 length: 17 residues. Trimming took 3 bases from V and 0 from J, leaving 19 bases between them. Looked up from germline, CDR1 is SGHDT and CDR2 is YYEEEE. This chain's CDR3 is CASSSKRGDRRSYEQYF. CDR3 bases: TGTGCCAGCAGCTCTAAAAGGGGGGACAGACGCTCCTACGAGCAGTACTTC.

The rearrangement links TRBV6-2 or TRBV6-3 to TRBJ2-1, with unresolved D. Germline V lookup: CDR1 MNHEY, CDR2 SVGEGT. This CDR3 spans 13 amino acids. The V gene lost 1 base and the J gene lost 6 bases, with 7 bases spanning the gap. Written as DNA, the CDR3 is TGTGCCAGCAGTTACTTCGTACCCAATGAGCAGTTCTTC. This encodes CASSYFVPNEQFF.

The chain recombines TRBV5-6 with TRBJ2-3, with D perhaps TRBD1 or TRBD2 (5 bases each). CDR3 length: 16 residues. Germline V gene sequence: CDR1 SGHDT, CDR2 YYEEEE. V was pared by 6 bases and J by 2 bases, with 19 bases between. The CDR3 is CASNMGPAVSTDTQYF. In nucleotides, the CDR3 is TGTGCCAGCAACATGGGACCCGCGGTATCCACAGATACGCAGTATTTT.

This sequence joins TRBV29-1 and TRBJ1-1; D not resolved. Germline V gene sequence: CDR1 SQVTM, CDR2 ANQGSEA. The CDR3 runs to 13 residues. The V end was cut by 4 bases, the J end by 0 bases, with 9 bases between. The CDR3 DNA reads TGCAGCGTTGTTCGCAGCCTGAACACTGAAGCTTTCTTT. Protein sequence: CSVVRSLNTEAFF.

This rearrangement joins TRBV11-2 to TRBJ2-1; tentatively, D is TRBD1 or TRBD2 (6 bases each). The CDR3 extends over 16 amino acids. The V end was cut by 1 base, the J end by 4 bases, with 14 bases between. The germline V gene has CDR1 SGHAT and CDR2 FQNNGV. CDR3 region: CASSLVGGQDYNEQFF. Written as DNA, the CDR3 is TGTGCCAGCAGCTTAGTGGGGGGCCAAGATTACAATGAGCAGTTCTTC. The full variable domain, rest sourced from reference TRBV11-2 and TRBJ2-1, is EAGVAQSPRYKIIEKRQSVAFWCNPISGHATLYWYQQILGQGPKLLIQFQNNGVVDDSQLPKDRFSAERLKGVDSTLKIQPAKLEDSAVYLCASSLVGGQDYNEQFFGPGTRLTVL.

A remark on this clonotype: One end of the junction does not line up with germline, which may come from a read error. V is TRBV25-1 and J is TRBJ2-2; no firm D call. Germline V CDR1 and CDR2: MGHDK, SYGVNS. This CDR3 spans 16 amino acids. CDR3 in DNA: TGTGCTAGCAGTGACGTTCCCTTTCTGGACACCGGGGAGCTGTTTTTT. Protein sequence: CASSDVPFLDTGELFF.

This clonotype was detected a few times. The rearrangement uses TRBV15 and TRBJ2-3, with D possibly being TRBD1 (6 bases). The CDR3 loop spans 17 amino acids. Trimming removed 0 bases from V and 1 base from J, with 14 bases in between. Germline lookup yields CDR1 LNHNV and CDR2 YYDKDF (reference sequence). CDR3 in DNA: TGTGCCACCAGCAGAGATAGAACAGGGACGGGCACAGATACGCAGTATTTT. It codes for CATSRDRTGTGTDTQYF. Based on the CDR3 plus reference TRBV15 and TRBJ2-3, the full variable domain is DAMVIQNPRYQVTQFGKPVTLSCSQTLNHNVMYWYQQKSSQAPKLLFHYYDKDFNNEADTPDNFQSRRPNTSFCFLDIRSPGLGDTAMYLCATSRDRTGTGTDTQYFGPGTRLTVL.

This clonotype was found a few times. In nucleotides, the CDR3 is TGTGCCAGCAGCGGTAGGGGACAGTCAATACCAACCGCAACTAATGAAAAACTGTTTTTT. Encoded protein: CASSGRGQSIPTATNEKLFF. This chain links TRBV6-1 with TRBJ1-4; TRBD1 matches at 7 bases. CDR1 MNHNS and CDR2 SASEGT come from the germline V gene. The J segment lost 0 bases and the V segment lost 6 bases, leaving 19 bases of the junction unmatched. The length of the CDR3 is 20 residues.

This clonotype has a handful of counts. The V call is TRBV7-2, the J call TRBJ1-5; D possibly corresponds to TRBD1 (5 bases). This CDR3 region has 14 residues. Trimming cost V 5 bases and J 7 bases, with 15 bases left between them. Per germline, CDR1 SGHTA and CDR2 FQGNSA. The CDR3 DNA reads TGTGCCAGCAGCCAAGGGCAGGGTCGGCAGCCCCAGCATTTT. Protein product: CASSQGQGRQPQHF.